Shown below are 32 T cell receptor beta chains from a single sample sequenced in a study of shared clonotypes between healthy human individuals. Libraries were prepared by immunoSEQ multiplex PCR; TCRdb keeps only in-frame clonotypes and omits some of them. The sample has 2 million to 2.5 million clones; over 85% are singletons. The sample taken for sequencing was naive CD4+ T cells from PBMCs. Subset meaning: CD45RA+ positively selected. These TCRs come from a man aged 18-30 years in good health. Some clones in this sample may be carry-over from other donors' samples.

J is TRBJ1-4 and V is TRBV28; 7 bases align to TRBD1. Germline V lookup: CDR1 MDHEN, CDR2 SYDVKM. CDR3 length: 16 residues. The trim removed 4 bases at V and 4 bases at J, leaving 9 bases unmatched. CDR3 loop: CASSSLQGGLNEKLFF. The CDR3 DNA sequence: TGTGCCAGCAGTTCGCTCCAGGGGGGTCTTAATGAAAAACTGTTTTTT.

The chain carries TRBV7-9 and TRBJ1-3; 9 nucleotides match TRBD1. J lost 0 bases, V lost 6 bases, and 3 bases had no gene match. The CDR3 runs to 15 residues. Germline V gene sequence: CDR1 SEHNR, CDR2 FQNEAQ (reference sequence). The CDR3 is CASRPGQGSGNTIYF. The CDR3, as DNA: TGTGCCAGCAGGCCGGGACAGGGCTCTGGAAACACCATATATTTT.

V usage is TRBV10-3 and J usage is TRBJ2-5; D is ambiguous. The CDR3 is made up of 12 amino acids. Trimming pared 3 bases from V and 2 bases from J, leaving 4 bases between. Germline V gene lookup returns CDR1 ENHRY and CDR2 SYGVKD. The CDR3 loop is CAISEMQETQYF. CDR3 coding DNA: TGTGCCATCAGTGAAATGCAAGAGACCCAGTACTTC.

V usage is TRBV7-2 and J usage is TRBJ1-2; 10 bases map to TRBD1. The CDR3 is made up of 15 amino acids. J lost 2 bases, V lost 4 bases, and 4 bases had no gene match. Germline V lookup: CDR1 SGHTA, CDR2 FQGNSA. The CDR3, as DNA: TGTGCCAGCAGCTATGGACAGGGGGGAAACTATGGCTACACCTTC. It specifies CASSYGQGGNYGYTF.

As to this clone: The sample has other DNA sequences that encode this CDR3 too. This chain links TRBV5-1 with TRBJ2-1; D is tentatively TRBD1 or TRBD2 (6 bases each). Germline V CDR1 and CDR2: SGHRS, YFSETQ. Trimming took off 2 bases at V and 1 base at J, with 7 bases between the two ends. The CDR3 is made up of 14 amino acids. The CDR3 DNA reads TGCGCCAGCAGCTTAGGGGGGTCCTACAATGAGCAGTTCTTC. This translates into CASSLGGSYNEQFF.

The rearrangement uses TRBV5-1 and TRBJ2-7; tentative D call: TRBD1 (6 bases). CDR3 length: 14 amino acids. CDR1 is SGHRS and CDR2 is YFSETQ in the germline V gene. V gave up 0 bases and J gave up 6 bases, with 13 bases separating them. The CDR3 DNA is TGCGCCAGCAGCTTGGGGGACATTACCGCCGAGCAGTACTTC. This codes for CASSLGDITAEQYF. The whole variable domain, filled in from reference TRBV5-1 and TRBJ2-7, reads KAGVTQTPRYLIKTRGQQVTLSCSPISGHRSVSWYQQTPGQGLQFLFEYFSETQRNKGNFPGRFSGRQFSNSRSEMNVSTLELGDSALYLCASSLGDITAEQYFGPGTRLTVT.

The gene calls are TRBV27 and TRBJ1-2, with TRBD1 as a possible D gene (5 bases). In germline, CDR1 is MNHEY, CDR2 SMNVEV (reference sequence). CDR3 length: 13 amino acids. V lost 6 bases and J lost 4, with 12 bases in between. The CDR3, as DNA: TGTGCCAGCAGAGACAGCAATTTCTATGGCTACACCTTC. Its translation is CASRDSNFYGYTF.

The chain carries TRBV29-1 and TRBJ1-2; no clear D gene. The V gene lost 6 bases and the J gene lost 5 bases, with 16 bases spanning the gap. From germline, CDR1 is SQVTM and CDR2 ANQGSEA. CDR3 length: 13 amino acids. The CDR3 coding sequence is TGCAGCGTCGAAATAAGTGTAGGGTATGGCTACACCTTC. As protein: CSVEISVGYGYTF.

The chain uses TRBV18 and TRBJ2-7; TRBD1 aligns across 10 bases. The CDR3 is 16 residues long. Trimming took 5 bases from V and 4 from J; bases not matched to a gene: 11. Per the germline V gene, CDR1 is KGHSH and CDR2 is LQKENI. CDR3 region: CASSAGTGVFGYEQYF. CDR3 DNA sequence: TGTGCCAGCTCAGCGGGGACAGGGGTTTTTGGGTACGAGCAGTACTTC.

The chain links TRBV4-1 to TRBJ1-3; tentatively, D is TRBD1 (5 bases). V was clipped by 2 bases and J by 0 bases, with 17 bases between them. This CDR3 contains 18 residues. In germline, CDR1 is MGHRA, CDR2 YSYEKL. The CDR3 region is CASSQIGEGLHSGNTIYF. The CDR3 region has the DNA TGCGCCAGCAGCCAAATAGGGGAGGGACTACACTCTGGAAACACCATATATTTT.

V and J are TRBV19 and TRBJ2-5; TRBD2 matches at 11 bases. The CDR3 is made up of 16 amino acids. V shed 5 bases and J 5 bases; nucleotides not matched to a gene: 10. Germline CDR1 is LNHDA and CDR2 is SQIVND (reference sequence). In DNA form, the CDR3 reads TGTGCCAGTAGTCCACTAGCGGGAGTGATCTTGGAGACCCAGTACTTC. Its protein product is CASSPLAGVILETQYF.

The rearrangement joins TRBV9 to TRBJ2-5; 10 bases fit TRBD2. This CDR3 has 14 residues. The germline V gene has CDR1 SGDLS and CDR2 YYNGEE. Trimming cost V 4 bases and J 4 bases; bases outside gene matches: 4. The CDR3 here is CASSLLAGVETQYF. In DNA, the CDR3 is TGTGCCAGCAGCCTTCTAGCGGGAGTAGAGACCCAGTACTTC.

To note about this clone: This sample also contains other DNA sequences that code for the same CDR3. This chain connects TRBV6-1 to TRBJ1-5, with D tentatively TRBD1 (6 bases). V lost 0 bases to trimming and J lost 0 bases, with 9 bases between them. The CDR3 runs 16 residues. Germline CDR1 and CDR2: MNHNS and SASEGT. This CDR3 reads CASSEAPRGSNQPQHF. The CDR3 DNA follows: TGTGCCAGCAGTGAAGCGCCCAGGGGTAGCAATCAGCCCCAGCATTTT.

V gene TRBV5-1 combines with J gene TRBJ2-2; 11 nucleotides agree with TRBD2. The CDR3 has 17 amino acids. Germline V gene lookup returns CDR1 SGHRS and CDR2 YFSETQ. Losses at the gene ends were 3 bases for V and 7 bases for J; bases not matched to a gene: 11. The CDR3 protein is CASSSTIAGTSGGELFF. The CDR3 coding sequence is TGCGCCAGCAGCTCCACTATCGCCGGGACTAGCGGCGGGGAGCTGTTTTTT. Combining the CDR3 with reference TRBV5-1 and TRBJ2-2 gives the whole variable domain KAGVTQTPRYLIKTRGQQVTLSCSPISGHRSVSWYQQTPGQGLQFLFEYFSETQRNKGNFPGRFSGRQFSNSRSEMNVSTLELGDSALYLCASSSTIAGTSGGELFFGEGSRLTVL.

The chain is built from TRBV6-1 and TRBJ2-7, with 9 bases identical to TRBD2. Trimming cost V 6 bases and J 4 bases; bases outside gene matches: 7. The CDR3 loop spans 14 amino acids. The germline V gene encodes CDR1 MNHNS and CDR2 SASEGT. In DNA form, the CDR3 reads TGTGCCAGCAGGCTTGGGACTAGCAGTTACGAGCAGTACTTC. It translates to CASRLGTSSYEQYF.

The gene calls are TRBV27 and TRBJ2-3; 13 bases match TRBD2. CDR1 and CDR2 (germline): MNHEY, SMNVEV (reference sequence). J was trimmed by 0 bases and V by 4 bases; bases with no gene match: 4. The CDR3 runs 17 residues. CDR3 in DNA: TGTGCCAGCAGTTGGGGACTAGCGGGAAGTAGCACAGATACGCAGTATTTT. Translated, it gives CASSWGLAGSSTDTQYF.

This clone was seen once. The same CDR3 is also encoded by other DNA sequences in this sample. The V call is TRBV5-1, the J call TRBJ2-1; 7 bases fit TRBD2. The CDR3 contains 14 residues. V shed 4 bases and J 6 bases; nucleotides not matched to a gene: 7. Germline values: CDR1 SGHRS, CDR2 YFSETQ. The CDR3 DNA is TGCGCCAGCAGCATCGTAGCGGGCGGCAATGAGCAGTTCTTC. This translates into CASSIVAGGNEQFF. Full variable domain (rest looked up from reference TRBV5-1 and TRBJ2-1): KAGVTQTPRYLIKTRGQQVTLSCSPISGHRSVSWYQQTPGQGLQFLFEYFSETQRNKGNFPGRFSGRQFSNSRSEMNVSTLELGDSALYLCASSIVAGGNEQFFGPGTRLTVL.

V usage is TRBV19 and J usage is TRBJ1-5; D is perhaps TRBD1 (5 bases). The germline V gene has CDR1 LNHDA and CDR2 SQIVND (reference sequence). V was clipped by 7 bases and J by 6 bases, with 25 bases between them. This CDR3 contains 17 residues. CDR3 coding DNA: TGTGCCAGTACCCTTAAGCCTGGTCGCAGGGCAGGTCAGCCCCAGCATTTT. It encodes CASTLKPGRRAGQPQHF.

The V call is TRBV13, the J call TRBJ1-1, with 7 bases matching TRBD1. The CDR3 sequence is 14 residues long. In germline, CDR1 is PRHDT, CDR2 FYEKMQ (reference sequence). After removal of 5 bases from V and 4 bases from J, the junction contained 7 bases not matched to a gene. The CDR3 bases are TGTGCCAGCAGCATCGACAGGGTTGGCACTGAAGCTTTCTTT. Translating gives CASSIDRVGTEAFF.

The V call is TRBV5-1, the J call TRBJ2-3; 7 bases map to TRBD2. The germline V gene has CDR1 SGHRS and CDR2 YFSETQ. The CDR3 runs to 15 residues. V lost 0 bases to trimming and J lost 4 bases; unmatched junction nucleotides: 5. The chain's CDR3 is CASSLGGGSSDTQYF. Written as DNA, the CDR3 is TGCGCCAGCAGCTTGGGAGGCGGGAGCTCAGATACGCAGTATTTT. The variable domain in full, with the rest retrieved from reference TRBV5-1 and TRBJ2-3, is KAGVTQTPRYLIKTRGQQVTLSCSPISGHRSVSWYQQTPGQGLQFLFEYFSETQRNKGNFPGRFSGRQFSNSRSEMNVSTLELGDSALYLCASSLGGGSSDTQYFGPGTRLTVL.

The rearrangement links TRBV18 to TRBJ2-7; D remains ambiguous. Germline assignment: CDR1 KGHSH and CDR2 LQKENI. Trimming cost V 3 bases and J 0 bases, with 9 bases left between them. The CDR3 has 14 amino acids. CDR3 in DNA: TGTGCCAGCTCACCTCAGCCGAACTCCTACGAGCAGTACTTC. The encoded protein is CASSPQPNSYEQYF.

This clone was recorded once. The CDR3 DNA is TGCGCCAGCAGCCATTTCAGGGCGAGGGTCAATGAGCAGTTCTTC. Translating gives CASSHFRARVNEQFF. The chain couples TRBV4-3 to TRBJ2-1, with D perhaps TRBD1 or TRBD2 (5 bases each). The CDR3 spans 15 residues. V dropped 3 bases and J dropped 6 bases, with 15 bases sitting between them. Per the germline V gene, CDR1 is LGHNA and CDR2 is YSLEER.

The chain couples TRBV28 to TRBJ1-3, with D possibly TRBD1 on 5 matching bases. V lost 7 bases and J 0 bases, leaving 13 bases between the germline ends. Looked up from germline, CDR1 is MDHEN and CDR2 is SYDVKM. The length of the CDR3 is 15 residues. This CDR3 is CASTPGGVSGNTIYF. The CDR3 nucleotides read TGTGCCAGCACTCCCGGGGGGGTCTCTGGAAACACCATATATTTT.

To note about this clone: Other DNA sequences within the sample encode an identical CDR3. CDR3 sequence (DNA): TGTGCCAGCACCGACCGCTATGGCTACACCTTC. The encoded protein is CASTDRYGYTF. The chain has TRBV28 and TRBJ1-2; no definite D call. This CDR3 has 11 amino acids. Germline V gene data show CDR1 as MDHEN and CDR2 as SYDVKM. V lost 7 bases and J 4 bases, leaving 7 bases between the germline ends.

V and J are TRBV28 and TRBJ1-5; 7 positions agree with TRBD1. From germline, CDR1 is MDHEN and CDR2 SYDVKM. V lost 5 bases, J lost 5 bases, and 9 bases stayed unmatched. The CDR3 consists of 15 residues. The CDR3 here is CASSASRGWDQPQHF. CDR3 DNA: TGTGCCAGCAGTGCCTCCAGGGGGTGGGATCAGCCCCAGCATTTT.

This chain connects TRBV19 to TRBJ2-2; tentatively, D is TRBD2 (6 bases). The CDR3 is made up of 16 amino acids. Trimming stripped 6 bases from V and 6 bases from J, with 20 bases between. Germline V gene sequence: CDR1 LNHDA, CDR2 SQIVND (reference sequence). The CDR3 region has the DNA TGTGCCAGTAGCCCCGGGGGACTCCTGGGCTCCGGGGAGCTGTTTTTT. Translation gives CASSPGGLLGSGELFF.

Written as DNA, the CDR3 is TGCGCCAGCAGCCAAGCACAGGGGGCGCCGAACTATGGCTACACCTTC. Protein product: CASSQAQGAPNYGYTF. The rearrangement joins TRBV4-1 to TRBJ1-2, with 9 bases that match TRBD1. CDR1 and CDR2 (germline): MGHRA, YSYEKL. V lost 1 base to trimming and J lost 2 bases; unmatched junction nucleotides: 5. The CDR3 consists of 16 residues.

This sequence joins TRBV28 and TRBJ2-7; TRBD1 might be the D (5 bases). Germline V gene sequence: CDR1 MDHEN, CDR2 SYDVKM. CDR3 length: 13 residues. V was trimmed by 8 bases and J by 2 bases, leaving 13 bases between them. The CDR3 sequence is CASALPGTYEQYF. CDR3 sequence (DNA): TGTGCCAGCGCCCTCCCAGGGACCTACGAGCAGTACTTC. Full variable domain (remainder filled in from reference TRBV28 and TRBJ2-7): DVKVTQSSRYLVKRTGEKVFLECVQDMDHENMFWYRQDPGLGLRLIYFSYDVKMKEKGDIPEGYSVSREKKERFSLILESASTNQTSMYLCASALPGTYEQYFGPGTRLTVT.

J is TRBJ1-2 and V is TRBV29-1, with D unresolved. Trimming cost V 4 bases and J 6 bases, with 15 bases left between them. CDR1 and CDR2 (germline): SQVTM, ANQGSEA. The length of the CDR3 is 13 residues. CDR3 DNA: TGCAGCGTTGGTAGCTTTCCCCCCCATGGCTACACCTTC. Amino acids: CSVGSFPPHGYTF. Supplemented by reference TRBV29-1 and TRBJ1-2, the full variable domain reads SAVISQKPSRDICQRGTSLTIQCQVDSQVTMMFWYRQQPGQSLTLIATANQGSEATYESGFVIDKFPISRPNLTFSTLTVSNMSPEDSSIYLCSVGSFPPHGYTFGSGTRLTVV.

The chain is built from TRBV11-3 and TRBJ2-1, with D maybe TRBD2 (5 bases). The V end was cut by 5 bases, the J end by 6 bases, with 17 bases between. This CDR3 is built from 15 residues. Germline CDR1 SGHNT, CDR2 YENEEA. The CDR3 spells CASSPSEGEGNEQFF. The CDR3, as DNA: TGTGCCAGCAGCCCGTCCGAGGGAGAAGGCAATGAGCAGTTCTTC.

This clone was seen once. V usage is TRBV28 and J usage is TRBJ2-7; 10 nucleotides match TRBD2. The CDR3 totals 21 residues. CDR1 is MDHEN, CDR2 SYDVKM, per germline. The junction had 22 bases not matched to a gene; V was cut back by 2 bases and J by 3 bases. The CDR3 sequence: CASSLPLTLAGSSLGVYEQYF. CDR3 bases: TGTGCCAGCAGTTTACCCTTAACACTAGCGGGGTCGTCTTTGGGGGTCTACGAGCAGTACTTC.

V is TRBV7-9 and J is TRBJ2-2; a possible D gene is TRBD1 (5 bases). Germline V gene lookup returns CDR1 SEHNR and CDR2 FQNEAQ (reference sequence). The CDR3 consists of 16 residues. V lost 4 bases and J 0 bases, leaving 12 bases between the germline ends. The CDR3 sequence is CASSYRRTTNTGELFF. The CDR3 DNA reads as TGTGCCAGCAGCTACAGACGGACAACGAACACCGGGGAGCTGTTTTTT.